This record concerns one T cell receptor beta chain sequence. Its antigen is undetermined. These data come from a study of T cell repertoires in ileal Crohn's disease. Study at large: Median disease duration was roughly 8.4 years; 35% smoked at surgery. Broader study findings: Sorted CD8 T cells held more high-frequency clones than CD4.

The CDR3 spans 16 residues. CDR1 is SGHTA and CDR2 is FQGNSA in the germline V gene. V trimming: 1 base; J trimming: 1 base; junction bases outside the gene matches: 5. Patients were adults with ileal or ileocolonic Crohn's disease needing resection. The method was immunoSEQ multiplex PCR; TCRdb's version includes in-frame clones alone and lacks a portion of them. The sample lists some 5,000 clones, 80% seen once, with 25% to 30% in the top ten. Source material: ileal tissue. The chain links TRBV7-2 to TRBJ2-7, with 9 bases aligning to TRBD1. The TCR was taken from an adult with Crohn's disease. The CDR3 region has the DNA TGTGCCAGCAGCTTAGACTCCGGGACAGGGTCCTACGAGCAGTACTTC. Translation gives CASSLDSGTGSYEQYF.